This TCR beta chain is from a study of blood T cell repertoires in COVID-19. Profiling relied on immunoSEQ multiplex PCR, and the TCRdb table lists in-frame clones only, not all of them. The sample holds roughly 100,000 clones, roughly 85% seen once. Germline V gene data show CDR1 as ENHRY and CDR2 as SYGVKD. V dropped 5 bases and J dropped 6; count of bases not matched to a gene: 5. There are 14 residues in the CDR3. The specimen was peripheral blood. The chain employs TRBV10-3 and TRBJ2-2; the match to TRBD2 covers 8 bases. This clonotype was obtained from a woman older than 75 with acute or convalescent COVID-19. The CDR3 region has the DNA TGTGCCATCAGTAGAGCGGGAGACTCCGGGGAGCTGTTTTTT. Translating gives CAISRAGDSGELFF.